Presented here are 20 T cell receptor beta chains from one specimen sequenced in a study of brain metastases from non-small cell lung cancer. TCRdb's copy holds only in-frame clones and misses some; the assay was immunoSEQ multiplex PCR. The sample consists of a few thousand clones, 70% to 90% of them appearing once. Sequencing used primary lung tumor tissue. The receptors here all came from a donor over 35 with non-small cell lung cancer.

This clone appeared once. The chain uses TRBV24-1 and TRBJ1-3; tentatively, D is TRBD1 (6 bases). CDR1 is KGHDR, CDR2 SFDVKD, per germline. Trimming shortened V by 4 bases and J by 7 bases, and 19 bases separated the two germline ends. There are 16 residues in the CDR3. As DNA, the CDR3 is TGTGCCACCAGTGACCGATTACCAGACAGGATCAACACCATATATTTT. Its protein product is CATSDRLPDRINTIYF.

This clone is a singleton in its sample. The V and J genes are TRBV5-6 and TRBJ2-7; the D is unclear. The V end lost 5 bases, the J end lost 2 bases, and 11 bases lay between the germline ends. Germline CDR1 reads SGHDT; CDR2 reads YYEEEE. The CDR3 runs 13 residues. CDR3 DNA sequence: TGTGCCAGCAGTTTCGGATGGACCTACGAGCAGTACTTC. The encoded protein is CASSFGWTYEQYF.

This clone was found once. Here the CDR3 reads CASSVDQTYEQYF. CDR3 DNA: TGTGCCAGCAGCGTAGACCAAACCTACGAGCAGTACTTC. This sequence joins TRBV9 and TRBJ2-7; the D is unclear. V was clipped by 0 bases and J by 2 bases, with 6 bases between them. Germline V gives CDR1 SGDLS, CDR2 YYNGEE. This CDR3 has 13 residues.

The CDR3 coding sequence is TGTGCCAGTAGTATTTCCGGGGCGAGTTACAATGAGCAGTTCTTC. Translating it yields CASSISGASYNEQFF. The chain links TRBV19 to TRBJ2-1; the D call may be TRBD1 or TRBD2 (5 bases each). V was pared by 3 bases and J by 4 bases, with 13 bases between. The germline V gene encodes CDR1 LNHDA and CDR2 SQIVND (reference sequence). The CDR3 runs to 15 residues.

The rearrangement links TRBV7-8 to TRBJ2-4; the D is unclear. The CDR3 spans 14 residues. V was pared by 1 base and J by 7 bases, with 11 bases between. Germline CDR1 is SGHVS and CDR2 is FQNEAQ. The CDR3 DNA follows: TGTGCCAGCAGCTTAGTGGGTCTTCTGAACATTCAGTACTTC. Its protein product is CASSLVGLLNIQYF.

V usage is TRBV28 and J usage is TRBJ2-7; TRBD1 is a possible D gene (6 bases). Looked up from germline, CDR1 is MDHEN and CDR2 is SYDVKM. The ends were cut back, 5 bases at V and 3 bases at J, with 17 bases in the middle. The CDR3 totals 15 residues. The CDR3 sequence is CASSDRTRTFYEQYF. DNA for the CDR3: TGTGCCAGCAGTGACAGGACACGAACATTCTACGAGCAGTACTTC.

The CDR3 loop is CASSLAVLGYEQYF. As DNA, the CDR3 is TGTGCCAGCAGCTTAGCGGTCCTGGGGTACGAGCAGTACTTC. The rearrangement joins TRBV7-9 to TRBJ2-7; D remains unclear. Per germline, CDR1 SEHNR and CDR2 FQNEAQ (reference sequence). This CDR3 is 14 amino acids long. Trimming removed 0 bases from V and 4 bases from J, with 10 bases in between.

The V gene is TRBV7-3, the J gene TRBJ2-1; 14 bases match TRBD2. Germline trimming cut 5 bases from V and 5 bases from J; bases unmatched to any gene: 17. The CDR3 is 20 amino acids. Germline V lookup: CDR1 SGHTA, CDR2 FQGTGA. The CDR3 region has the DNA TGTGCCAGCAGCCCCCCTCCGGGACTAGCGGGAGACCATTCCAACAATGAGCAGTTCTTC. It codes for CASSPPPGLAGDHSNNEQFF.

The V call is TRBV30, the J call TRBJ1-1; TRBD1 might be the D (5 bases). The CDR3 is 13 amino acids. Trimming left V 7 bases short and J 4 bases short, with 16 bases between. In germline, CDR1 is GTSNPN, CDR2 SVGIG (reference sequence). The CDR3 DNA reads as TGTGCCTCCGAACCGGGGCTGGCCACTGAAGCTTTCTTT. Protein sequence: CASEPGLATEAFF.

The chain uses TRBV30 and TRBJ2-5, with D perhaps matching TRBD2 (6 bases). With 3 bases removed from V and 7 bases from J, the gap between germline ends came to 15 bases. The CDR3 covers 13 residues. Per germline, CDR1 GTSNPN and CDR2 SVGIG (reference sequence). The CDR3 loop reads CAWSGRGQATQYF. For the CDR3, the DNA is TGTGCCTGGAGCGGGAGAGGTCAGGCGACCCAGTACTTC.

This sequence joins TRBV12-3 or TRBV12-4 and TRBJ2-3; 7 bases are a match to TRBD1. The ends lost 4 bases at V and 5 bases at J; junction bases unmatched: 3. The CDR3 contains 13 residues. CDR3 DNA sequence: TGTGCCAGCAGTTACAGGGGTAAAGATACGCAGTATTTT. Encoded protein: CASSYRGKDTQYF.

J is TRBJ2-2 and V is TRBV18; a possible D gene is TRBD1 (6 bases). The V end was cut by 10 bases, the J end by 0 bases, with 12 bases between. The CDR3 runs 14 residues. CDR1 and CDR2 (germline): KGHSH, LQKENI. CDR3 residues: CANPQGPNTGELFF. The CDR3 bases are TGTGCCAACCCACAGGGCCCGAACACCGGGGAGCTGTTTTTT.

The V gene is TRBV6-5, the J gene TRBJ2-3; weak D call: TRBD2 (5 bases). Germline V gene sequence: CDR1 MNHEY, CDR2 SVGAGI. The germline V and J ends were trimmed by 2 bases and 8 bases, with 14 bases remaining between them. CDR3 size: 14 residues. In DNA, the CDR3 is TGTGCCAGCAGTTACCCGGGGAAGGGTGTTACGCAGTATTTT. Its protein is CASSYPGKGVTQYF.

The gene calls are TRBV2 and TRBJ2-7; 14 nucleotides agree with TRBD2. The length of the CDR3 is 16 residues. Trimming at V came to 7 bases and at J to 0 bases, leaving 5 bases not matched to a gene. Germline CDR1 and CDR2: SNHLY and FYNNEI. CDR3: CASTGLAGGSSYEQYF. The CDR3 bases are TGTGCCAGCACTGGACTAGCGGGAGGCAGCTCCTACGAGCAGTACTTC.

The chain couples TRBV7-8 to TRBJ2-2, with D possibly matching TRBD1 (5 bases). The V end lost 6 bases, the J end lost 6 bases, and 11 bases lay between the germline ends. CDR1 and CDR2 (germline): SGHVS, FQNEAQ. The CDR3 is made up of 13 amino acids. The CDR3 sequence: CASRPGMSGELFF. The DNA for the CDR3 is TGTGCCAGCAGACCAGGGATGTCCGGGGAGCTGTTTTTT.

V and J are TRBV21-1 and TRBJ2-7; the table gives TRBD1 as D, unverified against the DNA. TRBV21-1 is a known pseudogene. This CDR3 has 11 amino acids. CDR3 sequence reads: CASSKRGEQYF. In DNA form, the CDR3 reads TGTGCCAGCAGCAAAAGGGGCGAGCAGTACTTC.

The CDR3 spells CASSDTGELFF. In DNA, the CDR3 is TGCGCCAGCAGCGACACCGGGGAGCTGTTTTTT. The chain has TRBV5-1 and TRBJ2-2; D remains ambiguous. V was pared by 4 bases and J by 3 bases, with 1 base between. Germline CDR1 is SGHRS and CDR2 is YFSETQ. The length of the CDR3 is 11 residues. The full variable domain, with the rest looked up from reference TRBV5-1 and TRBJ2-2, is KAGVTQTPRYLIKTRGQQVTLSCSPISGHRSVSWYQQTPGQGLQFLFEYFSETQRNKGNFPGRFSGRQFSNSRSEMNVSTLELGDSALYLCASSDTGELFFGEGSRLTVL.

For this clone: A read error may produce the germline difference seen at one junction end. V and J are TRBV7-2 and TRBJ1-2, with D hard to call. This CDR3 spans 13 amino acids. Per germline, CDR1 SGHTA and CDR2 FQGNSA. The CDR3 DNA sequence: TGTGCCAGCGGCTTCCCCGGGATTTATGGCTACACCTTC. The encoded protein is CASGFPGIYGYTF.

This chain uses TRBV9 with TRBJ2-5, with 7 bases lining up with TRBD1. The CDR3 has 17 amino acids. Germline V CDR1 and CDR2: SGDLS, YYNGEE. Trimming removed 4 bases from V and 0 bases from J; junction bases left unmatched: 12. The CDR3 is CASSSRRDSFYQETQYF. CDR3 nucleotide sequence: TGTGCCAGCAGCTCCAGAAGGGACAGCTTCTACCAAGAGACCCAGTACTTC. Using reference TRBV9 and TRBJ2-5 for the parts outside the CDR3, the full variable domain is DSGVTQTPKHLITATGQRVTLRCSPRSGDLSVYWYQQSLDQGLQFLIQYYNGEERAKGNILERFSAQQFPDLHSELNLSSLELGDSALYFCASSSRRDSFYQETQYFGPGTRLLVL.

The rearrangement uses TRBV19 and TRBJ1-2; D is possibly TRBD1 (6 bases). The CDR3 consists of 14 residues. Per the germline V gene, CDR1 is LNHDA and CDR2 is SQIVND (reference sequence). V lost 10 bases, J lost 3 bases, and 18 bases lay in between. CDR3 loop: CATQEDSLHYGYTF. In DNA form, the CDR3 reads TGTGCCACCCAAGAGGACAGCCTCCACTATGGCTACACCTTC.